A few counts support the clone carrying this T cell receptor beta chain. Its antigen is as yet unknown. The V gene's germline CDR1 is SGHDT and CDR2 YYEEEE. The CDR3 is 14 amino acids. V shed 5 bases and J shed 1 base, with 11 bases lying between them. This record belongs to a study of cytomegalovirus exposure and HLA in healthy donors. Whole-study findings and limits: Presence/absence analyses assumed roughly uniform sequencing depth across donors.

With 60 Vbeta and 13 Jbeta primers, the PCR was carried out. TCRdb's table, derived via immunoSEQ multiplex PCR, lists solely in-frame clones and lacks some. This sample carries about 110,000 clones, roughly four fifths of them seen once, and the ten largest clones take approximately 1.2%. Material: PBMCs. This chain uses TRBV5-6 with TRBJ2-3, with no clear D. The receptor was derived from a woman in her 30s in good health and CMV-seronegative. Written as DNA, the CDR3 is TGTGCCAGCAGTTCCCTAGTGGGCACAGATACGCAGTATTTT. This encodes CASSSLVGTDTQYF.